Sequencing of this TCR beta chain was carried out in a study of blood T cell repertoires in COVID-19. Study overall: Collection of acute and convalescent COVID-19 samples took place in the United States, Italy and Spain. Nucleic acid was either cDNA or gDNA, and it came from T cells, B-cell-depleted T cells, or PBMCs.

Only in-frame clones appear in the TCRdb table, and some are missing; sequencing was by immunoSEQ multiplex PCR. The sample has roughly 380,000 clones, 75% to 90% seen once. Seattle researchers signed up patients amid active infection and tracked them longitudinally. The CDR3 runs 14 residues. Trimming removed 3 bases from V and 3 bases from J, with 11 bases in between. Germline V lookup: CDR1 SGHTA, CDR2 FQGNSA. The V call is TRBV7-2, the J call TRBJ1-1; tentative D call: TRBD1 (5 bases). Material for sequencing was peripheral blood. The receptor comes from a woman aged 40 to 50 with COVID-19, enrolled during active disease. CDR3 nucleotide sequence: TGTGCCAGCAGCTTTATTCAGGGTTACACTGAAGCTTTCTTT. It encodes CASSFIQGYTEAFF.